This T cell receptor beta chain was profiled in a study of patients and donors after allogeneic stem cell transplantation. The junction had 5 bases not matched to a gene; V was cut back by 6 bases and J by 5 bases. This CDR3 is built from 15 residues. Each CDR3 protein is one row after TCRdb ran MiXCR on the RT-PCR reads. The table records around 200,000 distinct CDR3 sequences, 38% of them present only once. The chain carries TRBV12-3 or TRBV12-4 and TRBJ1-6, with TRBD1 identical over 9 bases. The sequencing input was blood, either unsorted or a sorted T cell fraction (not recorded which). The TCR was taken from a human donor who was either an allogeneic HSCT recipient or a stem cell or donor lymphocyte infusion donor (not recorded which). It is not recorded whose cells these are; they may come from a transplant donor. This CDR3 reads CASRTGTGNNSPLHF. The CDR3 DNA reads TGTGCCAGCAGGACCGGGACAGGGAATAATTCACCCCTCCACTTT.